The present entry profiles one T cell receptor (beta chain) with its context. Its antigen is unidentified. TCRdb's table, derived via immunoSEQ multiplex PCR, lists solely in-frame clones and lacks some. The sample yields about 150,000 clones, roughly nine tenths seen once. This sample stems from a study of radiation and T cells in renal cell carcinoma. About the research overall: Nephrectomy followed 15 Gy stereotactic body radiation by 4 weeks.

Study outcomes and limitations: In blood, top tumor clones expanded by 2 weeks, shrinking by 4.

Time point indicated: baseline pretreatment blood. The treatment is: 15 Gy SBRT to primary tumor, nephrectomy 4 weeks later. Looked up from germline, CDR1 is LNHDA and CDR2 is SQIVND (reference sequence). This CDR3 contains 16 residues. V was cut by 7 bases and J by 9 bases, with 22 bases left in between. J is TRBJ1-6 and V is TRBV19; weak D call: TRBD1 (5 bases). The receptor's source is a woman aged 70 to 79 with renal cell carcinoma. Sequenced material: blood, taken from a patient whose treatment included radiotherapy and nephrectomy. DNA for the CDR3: TGTGCCAGTACTGAAAAAGTCGGGACTGGAGGTTCACCCCTCCACTTT. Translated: CASTEKVGTGGSPLHF.